This entry features one T cell receptor (beta chain) sequence. Its specificity is not known. These data are taken from a study of cytomegalovirus exposure and HLA in healthy donors. Study-wide context: One earlier analysis, a look at about 179 million T cells, found some 100 million unique TCR beta sequences. Assignment to the Caucasian-associated ancestry cluster applied to roughly 80% of the 300 to 500 genotyped donors. Study observations and caveats: Sequencing likely caused a cluster of highly shared sequence variants. By a later analysis, the bulk of CMV-associated TCR beta chains appeared HLA-restricted.

V dropped 4 bases and J dropped 2; count of bases not matched to a gene: 16. Germline V gene lookup returns CDR1 SGHKS and CDR2 YYEKEE (reference sequence). The length of the CDR3 is 18 residues. This PCR relied on a set of 60 Vbeta primers and 13 Jbeta primers. Only in-frame clones appear in the TCRdb table, and some are missing; sequencing was by immunoSEQ multiplex PCR. The sample yields 170,000 or so clones, around four fifths seen once. The clonotype originates from a woman in her 30s in good health and CMV-seronegative. The sequencing sample was made of PBMCs. This sequence joins TRBV5-5 and TRBJ2-3; 7 nucleotides line up with TRBD1. The CDR3 nucleotides are TGTGCCAGCAGCCCCTCTCTTTTTTTGGGACAGTACACAGATACGCAGTATTTT. Translating it yields CASSPSLFLGQYTDTQYF.